These T cell receptor beta chains were read from a single sample in a study of shared clonotypes between healthy human individuals. Clones were read by immunoSEQ multiplex PCR, and TCRdb kept only the in-frame ones, dropping some. The sample lists roughly 2 million clones, roughly 94% occurring once. The sample comprised naive CD4+ T cells sorted from blood. The receptors here all came from a man younger than 30 in good health. CDR3s include the opening cysteine and the closing phenylalanine or tryptophan. The D gene is left open where the match is weak. Rows give clone size only sometimes, using once, few, many, or a class for an expanded clone.

clone size: once; D gene: NA; J gene: TRBJ1-2; V gene: TRBV30; CDR3 DNA: TGTGCCTGGAGTTTGGGGATGGAGGGCTACACCTTC; CDR3 protein: CAWSLGMEGYTF
clone size: NA; D gene: NA; J gene: TRBJ2-3; V gene: TRBV6-1; CDR3 DNA: TGTGCCAGCAAACCGTTCGGAGATACGCAGTATTTT; CDR3 protein: CASKPFGDTQYF
clone size: NA; D gene: NA; J gene: TRBJ1-2; V gene: TRBV6-1; CDR3 DNA: TGTGCCAGCAGTGAGGGTTACAATGGCTACACCTTC; CDR3 protein: CASSEGYNGYTF
clone size: NA; D gene: NA; J gene: TRBJ2-2; V gene: TRBV18; CDR3 DNA: TGTGCCAGCTCACCGCACAAGCTTCCCGGGGAGCTGTTTTTT; CDR3 protein: CASSPHKLPGELFF
clone size: NA; D gene: NA; J gene: TRBJ1-6; V gene: TRBV2; CDR3 DNA: TGTGCCAGCAGTGGGTTTGGACCCCTCCACTTT; CDR3 protein: CASSGFGPLHF
clone size: NA; D gene: NA; J gene: TRBJ2-1; V gene: TRBV6-4; CDR3 DNA: TGTGCCAGCAGTGAGAGTAGTGTCTCCTACAATGAGCAGTTCTTC; CDR3 protein: CASSESSVSYNEQFF
clone size: NA; D gene: NA; J gene: TRBJ2-7; V gene: TRBV30; CDR3 DNA: TGTGCCTGGATGCTCCCACCACGGCAACAGTACTTC; CDR3 protein: CAWMLPPRQQYF
clone size: NA; D gene: NA; J gene: TRBJ2-7; V gene: TRBV12-5; CDR3 DNA: TGTGCTAGTGGTTTGGTCCCTGCCTACGAGCAGTACTTC; CDR3 protein: CASGLVPAYEQYF
clone size: NA; D gene: NA; J gene: TRBJ2-7; V gene: TRBV11-2; CDR3 DNA: TGTGCCAGCAGCTTGGGACCAGGGTCCTACGAGCAGTACTTC; CDR3 protein: CASSLGPGSYEQYF
clone size: NA; D gene: NA; J gene: TRBJ2-3; V gene: TRBV6-5; CDR3 DNA: TGTGCCAGCAGCAGGGGCCGAAACACAGATACGCAGTATTTT; CDR3 protein: CASSRGRNTDTQYF
clone size: NA; D gene: TRBD1; J gene: TRBJ2-3; V gene: TRBV11-3; CDR3 DNA: TGTGCCAGCAGCCGCGGGACAGGGTCACACACAGATACGCAGTATTTT; CDR3 protein: CASSRGTGSHTDTQYF
clone size: NA; D gene: NA; J gene: TRBJ1-6; V gene: TRBV19; CDR3 DNA: TGTGCCAGTAGTATCGGAACAGTCTCATATTCACCCCTCCACTTT; CDR3 protein: CASSIGTVSYSPLHF
clone size: NA; D gene: TRBD1; J gene: TRBJ2-7; V gene: TRBV7-2; CDR3 DNA: TGTGCCAGCAGTAGGACAGGGCCCTACGAGCAGTACTTC; CDR3 protein: CASSRTGPYEQYF
clone size: NA; D gene: TRBD1; J gene: TRBJ1-2; V gene: TRBV11-2; CDR3 DNA: TGTGCCAGCAGCTTTGGGACAGGGGTAGGAGGGGACTATGGCTACACCTTC; CDR3 protein: CASSFGTGVGGDYGYTF
clone size: few; D gene: TRBD1; J gene: TRBJ1-1; V gene: TRBV6-6; CDR3 DNA: TGTGCCAGCAGCCAGGGACAGGGTTCTGAAGCTTTCTTT; CDR3 protein: CASSQGQGSEAFF
clone size: NA; D gene: TRBD1; J gene: TRBJ1-5; V gene: TRBV7-9; CDR3 DNA: TGTGCCAGCAGCCAGGCAGGGGGCGTAAGCAATCAGCCCCAGCATTTT; CDR3 protein: CASSQAGGVSNQPQHF
clone size: NA; D gene: TRBD2; J gene: TRBJ2-2; V gene: TRBV4-3; CDR3 DNA: TGCGCCAGCAGCCAGAGAACCGGGACTAGCGGGAGTCGGGCCGGGGAGCTGTTTTTT; CDR3 protein: CASSQRTGTSGSRAGELFF
clone size: NA; D gene: TRBD1; J gene: TRBJ2-7; V gene: TRBV9; CDR3 DNA: TGTGCCAGCACCCCAGGACAGGGGGTTCTCTACGAGCAGTACTTC; CDR3 protein: CASTPGQGVLYEQYF
clone size: NA; D gene: TRBD2; J gene: TRBJ2-3; V gene: TRBV29-1; CDR3 DNA: TGCAGCGTTGAGTTAGCGGGACCCACAGATACGCAGTATTTT; CDR3 protein: CSVELAGPTDTQYF
clone size: NA; D gene: NA; J gene: TRBJ2-7; V gene: TRBV10-2; CDR3 DNA: TGCGCCAGCAGTACCCCAGGGGGAGGGGGCTACGAGCAGTACTTC; CDR3 protein: CASSTPGGGGYEQYF
clone size: NA; D gene: TRBD2; J gene: TRBJ2-1; V gene: TRBV2; CDR3 DNA: TGTGCCAGCAGTGAATTCAACATTCGGGAGGGCAATGAGCAGTTCTTC; CDR3 protein: CASSEFNIREGNEQFF
clone size: NA; D gene: NA; J gene: TRBJ1-5; V gene: TRBV6-5; CDR3 DNA: TGTGCCAGCAGTTCCTCGGGGGTAAGCAATCAGCCCCAGCATTTT; CDR3 protein: CASSSSGVSNQPQHF
clone size: once; D gene: NA; J gene: TRBJ2-7; V gene: TRBV18; CDR3 DNA: TGTGCCAGCTCCCGGTTGGGGGCTGGCGAGCAGTACTTC; CDR3 protein: CASSRLGAGEQYF
clone size: NA; D gene: TRBD2; J gene: TRBJ2-3; V gene: TRBV19; CDR3 DNA: TGTGCCAGTAAAGAGCGGGGCTCCACAGATACGCAGTATTTT; CDR3 protein: CASKERGSTDTQYF
clone size: few; D gene: TRBD1; J gene: TRBJ1-6; V gene: TRBV6-5; CDR3 DNA: TGTGCCAGCAGTTTGGGACAGAATTCACCCCTCCACTTT; CDR3 protein: CASSLGQNSPLHF
clone size: NA; D gene: NA; J gene: TRBJ2-7; V gene: TRBV7-2; CDR3 DNA: TGTGCCCGCCGCGGGGTCCGCGAGCAGTACTTC; CDR3 protein: CARRGVREQYF
clone size: once; D gene: NA; J gene: TRBJ1-2; V gene: TRBV2; CDR3 DNA: TGTGCCAGCACGTCAGGGCTAACGTATGGCTACACCTTC; CDR3 protein: CASTSGLTYGYTF
clone size: NA; D gene: TRBD2; J gene: TRBJ2-2; V gene: TRBV6-5; CDR3 DNA: TGTGCCAGCAGTTCCTTGACTAGCGGAAACACCGGGGAGCTGTTTTTT; CDR3 protein: CASSSLTSGNTGELFF
clone size: NA; D gene: NA; J gene: TRBJ2-5; V gene: TRBV15; CDR3 DNA: TGTGCCACCAGCAGAGAGGGGACTTGGAAGACCCAGTACTTC; CDR3 protein: CATSREGTWKTQYF
clone size: NA; D gene: TRBD1; J gene: TRBJ2-3; V gene: TRBV6-5; CDR3 DNA: TGTGCCAGCAGTCGGACAGGGCCCACAGATACGCAGTATTTT; CDR3 protein: CASSRTGPTDTQYF
clone size: few; D gene: NA; J gene: TRBJ2-1; V gene: TRBV6-1; CDR3 DNA: TGTGCCAGCAGTGAATGGGGTGAATCCTACAATGAGCAGTTCTTC; CDR3 protein: CASSEWGESYNEQFF
clone size: NA; D gene: NA; J gene: TRBJ1-3; V gene: TRBV30; CDR3 DNA: TGTGCCTGGAGCACGGATCCCACAAAAGGAAACACCATATATTTT; CDR3 protein: CAWSTDPTKGNTIYF
clone size: NA; D gene: TRBD1; J gene: TRBJ1-2; V gene: TRBV18; CDR3 DNA: TGTGCCAGCTCACCAGACGGACAGGCCCTATATGGCTACACCTTC; CDR3 protein: CASSPDGQALYGYTF
clone size: NA; D gene: NA; J gene: TRBJ1-5; V gene: TRBV28; CDR3 DNA: TGTGCCAGCAGTCCTCGTGGGCAGGGGATTCAGCCCCAGCATTTT; CDR3 protein: CASSPRGQGIQPQHF
clone size: few; D gene: NA; J gene: TRBJ1-6; V gene: TRBV5-1; CDR3 DNA: TGCGCCAGCAGCTTCGGACAGCCTTGGACTAGCTCCTATAATTCACCCCTCCACTTT; CDR3 protein: CASSFGQPWTSSYNSPLHF
clone size: many; D gene: NA; J gene: TRBJ1-1; V gene: TRBV5-1; CDR3 DNA: TGCGCCAGCAGCTTGCAATTGACAGGAATGAACACTGAAGCTTTCTTT; CDR3 protein: CASSLQLTGMNTEAFF
clone size: NA; D gene: TRBD1; J gene: TRBJ1-2; V gene: TRBV29-1; CDR3 DNA: TGCAGCGTCGAAGAACCCGGGACAGTTTATGGCTACACCTTC; CDR3 protein: CSVEEPGTVYGYTF
clone size: NA; D gene: NA; J gene: TRBJ1-4; V gene: TRBV5-1; CDR3 DNA: TGCGCCAGCAGCTTGTCGCAGGGAGGTGAAAAACTGTTTTTT; CDR3 protein: CASSLSQGGEKLFF
clone size: NA; D gene: TRBD2; J gene: TRBJ2-3; V gene: TRBV30; CDR3 DNA: TGTGCCTGGAGCGATACTCTAGCGGGAGGGCCAAGAGATACGCAGTATTTT; CDR3 protein: CAWSDTLAGGPRDTQYF
clone size: few; D gene: NA; J gene: TRBJ1-3; V gene: TRBV5-1; CDR3 DNA: TGCGCCAGCAAGCGGGACACCTCTGGAAACACCATATATTTT; CDR3 protein: CASKRDTSGNTIYF
clone size: NA; D gene: NA; J gene: TRBJ2-2; V gene: TRBV7-6; CDR3 DNA: TGTGCCAGCAGCCATCATGCCTACCTACCGAACACCGGGGAGCTGTTTTTT; CDR3 protein: CASSHHAYLPNTGELFF
clone size: few; D gene: TRBD1; J gene: TRBJ1-5; V gene: TRBV5-5; CDR3 DNA: TGTGCCAGCAGCTTGGGAATTGACAGGGTTAATCAGCCCCAGCATTTT; CDR3 protein: CASSLGIDRVNQPQHF